This T cell receptor (beta chain) comes out of a study of shared clonotypes between healthy human individuals. Generated by immunoSEQ multiplex PCR, the TCRdb table keeps only in-frame clones and is missing some. The table records some 2.4 million clones, under 95% of them present only once. Trimming took 5 bases from V and 0 from J, leaving 5 bases between them. This CDR3 is 13 amino acids long. Germline V gives CDR1 SNHLY, CDR2 FYNNEI. To note about this clone: The identical CDR3 is also encoded by other nucleotide sequences in the sample.

The material sequenced was naive CD4+ T cells from PBMCs. Subset in this sample: CD45RA+ positively selected. This TCR was recovered from a man aged 18-30 years in good health. Some clones in this sample may be carry-over from other donors' samples. V is TRBV2 and J is TRBJ1-3; the D is unclear. CDR3 sequence: CASSSSSGNTIYF. In nucleotides, the CDR3 is TGTGCCAGCAGTTCGAGCTCTGGAAACACCATATATTTT.